The 7 T cell receptor beta chains below all came from one sample that was sequenced in a study of blood T cells in healthy people across ages. Through a sample-barcoded 5' primer and a J-beta primer mix, a second PCR was run for roughly 7 to 11 cycles. Each CDR3 protein gets one entry after TCRdb re-called the 5' RACE reads with MiXCR. The data contain around 900,000 distinct CDR3 sequences, 25% to 30% of them singletons. Sequencing was carried out using blood. The source is a woman of 80 years or more in good health.

The chain is built from TRBV10-3 and TRBJ1-1; TRBD1 agrees at 7 bases. The CDR3 sequence is 16 residues long. Germline V gene data show CDR1 as ENHRY and CDR2 as SYGVKD. V was clipped by 5 bases and J by 1 base; unmatched bases: 10. CDR3 sequence reads: CAISRWDSLTNTEAFF. CDR3 sequence (DNA): TGTGCCATCAGTAGGTGGGACAGTCTAACGAACACTGAAGCTTTCTTT.

A note on this clonotype: A much larger clone sits a single nucleotide away, making a read error possible. The rearrangement joins TRBV6-1 to TRBJ2-3; 10 bases fit TRBD2. Germline values: CDR1 MNHNS, CDR2 SASEGT. The CDR3 consists of 17 residues. The CDR3 sequence is CASSKAGTSVRTDTQYF. CDR3 nucleotide sequence: TGTGCCAGCAGTAAAGCCGGGACTAGCGTAAGGACAGATACGCAGTATTTT.

The V and J genes are TRBV12-2 and TRBJ1-5. TRBV12-2 is a recognized pseudogene. This CDR3 spans 18 amino acids. In nucleotides, the CDR3 is TGTGCAAGTCGCTTAGCGGGGAGTCACCATTATAGCAATCAGCCCCAGCATTTT. This sequence encodes CASRLAGSHHYSNQPQHF.

The rearrangement uses TRBV7-2 and TRBJ2-2, with 7 bases identical to TRBD2. Losses at the gene ends were 2 bases for V and 5 bases for J; bases not matched to a gene: 5. Looked up from germline, CDR1 is SGHTA and CDR2 is FQGNSA. This CDR3 is 15 amino acids long. This CDR3 reads CASSLMLAETGELFF. CDR3 bases: TGTGCCAGCAGCTTAATGCTAGCGGAAACCGGGGAGCTGTTTTTT.

This clonotype was observed a few times. Just one base apart from a much larger clone, this may be a read error. The V call is TRBV5-5, the J call TRBJ2-1, with TRBD1 matching 7 bases. In germline, CDR1 is SGHKS, CDR2 YYEKEE (reference sequence). The CDR3 totals 16 residues. Written as DNA, the CDR3 is TGTGTCAGCAGCTTGGAAGGGGGCGTTGGCTACAATGAGCAGTTCTTC. Protein sequence: CVSSLEGGVGYNEQFF.

In this sample, this clonotype turned up many times. One junction end does not reproduce the germline sequence, and a read error may be involved. The chain's CDR3 is CASSFGRPSADAQYF. DNA of the CDR3: TGTGCCAGCAGTTTCGGCAGACCTAGCGCAGATGCGCAGTATTTT. V and J are TRBV12-3 or TRBV12-4 and TRBJ2-3; maybe TRBD2 (6 bases). The CDR3 runs to 15 residues.

The rearrangement joins TRBV28 to TRBJ2-6, with 8 nucleotides matching TRBD1. Germline V gene data show CDR1 as MDHEN and CDR2 as SYDVKM. The CDR3 runs 15 residues. V was clipped by 5 bases and J by 5 bases; unmatched bases: 5. The CDR3 sequence is CASSQGASRANVLTF. The CDR3 region has the DNA TGTGCCAGCAGTCAGGGGGCTAGTAGGGCCAACGTCCTGACTTTC.